Listed below are T cell receptor beta chains from one sample, sequenced in a study of CD8 T cells in ankylosing spondylitis. In TCRdb, the 5' RACE reads were re-called with MiXCR into one record per CDR3 protein. Here the sample spans 150,000 to 200,000 distinct CDR3 sequences, roughly 10% being singletons. Material: blood, either unsorted or a sorted T cell fraction (not recorded which). These receptors were collected from a male donor with ankylosing spondylitis or in good health (not recorded which). CDR3s include the opening cysteine and the closing phenylalanine or tryptophan.

V gene	J gene	CDR3 protein
TRBV12-3/TRBV12-4	TRBJ1-2	CASTEDRDHYGYTF
TRBV5-1	TRBJ1-1	CASSFLSIGIGNTEAFF
TRBV5-1	TRBJ2-2	CASSLGTSGRTGELFF
TRBV4-3	TRBJ1-1	CASSQVLGNTEAFF
TRBV2	TRBJ1-2	CATSRDRGDYGYTF
TRBV10-3	TRBJ1-2	CAISGQAYESGYTF
TRBV5-1	TRBJ1-1	CASSLEAGRPEAFF
TRBV4-2	TRBJ2-7	CASSQETSNEQYF
TRBV3-1	TRBJ1-5	CASSSGDQPQHF
TRBV10-2	TRBJ2-2	CASSELPTGELFF
TRBV9	TRBJ2-2	CASNTSGGDTGELFF
TRBV12-3/TRBV12-4	TRBJ1-2	CASSRGQGSGYTF
TRBV3-1	TRBJ1-6	CASSQDQTGRNSPLHF
TRBV7-8	TRBJ1-5	CASSLAGQGGNQPQHF